This T cell receptor (beta chain) was sequenced in a study of T-cell memory formation after mild COVID-19. Study context: Each donor largely had its own TCR clusters. Study-level points and caveats: Clones that got smaller from day 15 to 85 had even CD4/CD8, while clones growing later tipped toward CD4+. The study detected some responding clones in pre-infection memory, suggesting cross-reactive memory joined. Clones that contracted clustered mainly in CM and EM if CD4+ and in EMRA if CD8+.

As concerns this clonotype: Its cognate antigen is unknown.

A single record per CDR3 protein comes from TCRdb applying MiXCR to the 5' RACE reads. This sample has about 600,000 distinct CDR3 sequences, with less than 25% found just once. V shed 7 bases and J shed 6 bases, with 16 bases lying between them. Per germline, CDR1 LGHDT and CDR2 YNNKEL (reference sequence). This CDR3 contains 13 residues. This sequence originates from an adult woman who had mild COVID-19 (a few samples of this study predate the infection). Cell type and time point are not known. The sample was PBMCs or a T cell subset sorted from them (not recorded which). The gene calls are TRBV3-1 and TRBJ2-7; D could derive from TRBD1 or TRBD2 (6 bases each). The CDR3 bases are TGTGCCAGCACCTGGGGGGCCTCGGGCGAGCAGTACTTC. It specifies CASTWGASGEQYF.